The rows below give T cell receptor beta chains drawn from one sample of a study of response to subunit inactivated influenza vaccine. In TCRdb, the RT-PCR reads were re-called with MiXCR into one record per CDR3 protein. This table holds around 190,000 distinct CDR3 sequences, around a tenth found once. The sample in question was non-naive T cells sorted from PBMCs, obtained on the day of vaccination. The source is a man aged 50 or older who received an inactivated influenza vaccine. The CDR3 runs from the conserved cysteine through the conserved F or W. The D gene is left open where the match is weak. A row's size may be missing; if present it is once, few, many or a size class.

j_call v_call clone_size cdr3_length d_call cdr3_nt cdr3_aa
TRBJ1-5 TRBV6-2/TRBV6-3 many 19 . TGTGCCAGCAGCCGTAAAAGACAGGACACGGATTGGCGCAATCAGCCCCAGCATTTT CASSRKRQDTDWRNQPQHF
TRBJ2-1 TRBV4-3 . 16 . TGCGCCAGCAGCCAAGATTACAGGGATACCTACAATGAGCAGTTCTTC CASSQDYRDTYNEQFF
TRBJ2-5 TRBV5-1 many 17 . TGCGCCAGCAGCACAGAACAGGGCTGGGCAGACCAAGAGACCCAGTACTTC CASSTEQGWADQETQYF
TRBJ2-1 TRBV5-1 . 16 TRBD2 TGCGCCAGCAGCCCCTTAATTGGCGGGGGAGGCAATGAGCAGTTCTTC CASSPLIGGGGNEQFF
TRBJ1-1 TRBV2 many 13 . TGTGCCAGCGGACTGATTACGGACACTGAAGCTTTCTTT CASGLITDTEAFF
TRBJ1-2 TRBV14 few 18 . TGTGCCAGCACCAACAAATCGCCCCCAGGCGACTGGAACTATGGCTACACCTTC CASTNKSPPGDWNYGYTF
TRBJ1-1 TRBV18 few 13 . TGTGCCAGCTCACCAAGGGCCTACGGCGAAGCTTTCTTT CASSPRAYGEAFF
TRBJ2-7 TRBV5-5 . 15 . TGTGCCAGCAGCTCCCTAGGGGGACTATCGGGCGAGCAGTACTTC CASSSLGGLSGEQYF
TRBJ2-5 TRBV5-1 few 16 TRBD2 TGCGCCAGCAGCTCACTAGCGGGGGGGAAAGAAGAGACCCAGTACTTC CASSSLAGGKEETQYF
TRBJ2-3 TRBV30 . 13 . TGTGCCTGGAGTGTACAGGGAACAGATACGCAGTATTTT CAWSVQGTDTQYF
TRBJ1-2 TRBV28 few 15 . TGTGCCAGCAGTGACTCCCGGGGCGGCCTCTATGGCTACACCTTC CASSDSRGGLYGYTF
TRBJ1-5 TRBV28 many 18 TRBD1 TGTGCCAGCAGTCGGCTGGGCCAGACAGGGGTTGAATATCAGCCCCAGCATTTT CASSRLGQTGVEYQPQHF
TRBJ2-1 TRBV27 once 11 . TGTGCCAGCAGTGTGGGGGGTGAGCAGTTCTTC CASSVGGEQFF
TRBJ2-7 TRBV7-2 . 15 . TGTGCCAGCAGCTTTAAGGCGGACAGCTCCTACGAGCAGTACTTC CASSFKADSSYEQYF
TRBJ2-5 TRBV20-1 . 14 . TGCAGTGCTAGGGGTCCCACAGGGCAAGAGACCCAGTACTTC CSARGPTGQETQYF
TRBJ2-3 TRBV7-9 few 15 . TGTGCCAGCAGCTCCTACGTTTATTACACAGATACGCAGTATTTT CASSSYVYYTDTQYF